These 31 T cell receptor beta chains originate from one sample sequenced in a study of molecular identifiers for immune sequencing clone quantification. TCRdb fed the PCR reads into MiXCR, producing one record per CDR3 protein. The sample consists of over 55,000 distinct CDR3 sequences, roughly 17% of them appearing once. What was sequenced was naive CD8+ T cells from blood, with Jurkat cell RNA spiked in. Subset indicated: FACS-sorted CD8+CD4-CCR7+CD45RA+ naive T cells. These receptors all stem from a human donor in good health. Some libraries in this study had Jurkat cell RNA spiked in.

This clonotype was seen ten or more times. This chain links TRBV4-1 with TRBJ2-7; D possibly corresponds to TRBD1 (7 bases). CDR1 is MGHRA and CDR2 is YSYEKL in the germline V gene. The CDR3 is made up of 14 amino acids. The V end lost 3 bases, the J end lost 4 bases, and 13 bases lay between the germline ends. CDR3 sequence: CASSHRGAGYEQYF. The CDR3 coding sequence is TGCGCCAGCAGCCACAGGGGGGCGGGATACGAGCAGTACTTC.

The chain combines TRBV7-9 with TRBJ1-1; the D is unclear. The CDR3 totals 14 residues. Germline lookup yields CDR1 SEHNR and CDR2 FQNEAQ (reference sequence). V lost 6 bases and J 3 bases, leaving 14 bases between the germline ends. The CDR3 nucleotides are TGTGCCAGCAGTTCTAGCCTCTTGGACACTGAAGCTTTCTTT. It specifies CASSSSLLDTEAFF. The full variable domain, rest sourced from reference TRBV7-9 and TRBJ1-1, is DTGVSQNPRHKITKRGQNVTFRCDPISEHNRLYWYRQTLGQGPEFLTYFQNEAQLEKSRLLSDRFSAERPKGSFSTLEIQRTEQGDSAMYLCASSSSLLDTEAFFGQGTRLTVV.

This clonotype was recorded many times. The CDR3 is CASSGLRAYEQYF. The CDR3, as DNA: TGCGCCAGCAGCGGGTTGCGGGCATACGAGCAGTACTTC. V usage is TRBV10-1 and J usage is TRBJ2-7; possible D gene TRBD2, 5 bases. V lost 6 bases, J lost 4 bases, and 13 bases lay in between. Germline V gene lookup returns CDR1 WNHNN and CDR2 SYGVQD (reference sequence). The CDR3 runs 13 residues.

Many counts were recorded for this clonotype. The V and J genes are TRBV13 and TRBJ2-7, with D possibly matching TRBD1 (6 bases). The germline V gene encodes CDR1 PRHDT and CDR2 FYEKMQ (reference sequence). The CDR3 consists of 15 residues. The ends were cut back, 1 base at V and 7 bases at J, with 17 bases in the middle. The CDR3 sequence: CASSLAAGELREQYF. The CDR3, as DNA: TGTGCCAGCAGCTTAGCTGCAGGGGAGTTACGGGAGCAGTACTTC.

This clonotype has ten or more counts. The chain uses TRBV4-3 and TRBJ2-7; TRBD2 is a possible D gene (5 bases). V shed 0 bases and J shed 3 bases, with 15 bases lying between them. Germline CDR1 and CDR2: LGHNA and YSLEER. This CDR3 region has 16 residues. The CDR3 loop is CASSQDRDRSLYEQYF. CDR3 sequence (DNA): TGCGCCAGCAGCCAAGATCGGGATCGGTCCCTCTACGAGCAGTACTTC.

This clonotype was detected only a few times. CDR3 sequence: CASSPPGHADEQFF. The DNA of the CDR3 is TGTGCCAGCAGCCCCCCGGGACACGCGGATGAGCAGTTCTTC. V and J are TRBV7-9 and TRBJ2-1, with a possible D match to TRBD1 (6 bases). Trimming took 5 bases from V and 8 from J, leaving 16 bases between them. This CDR3 contains 14 residues. Per germline, CDR1 SEHNR and CDR2 FQNEAQ (reference sequence).

This clonotype was seen ten or more times. This chain joins TRBV15 and TRBJ2-7, with 7 bases matching TRBD2. V dropped 0 bases and J dropped 2; count of bases not matched to a gene: 4. Germline V gene lookup returns CDR1 LNHNV and CDR2 YYDKDF (reference sequence). This CDR3 contains 15 residues. Here the CDR3 DNA reads TGTGCCACCAGCAGAGATAGGGGAGGGCCCTACGAGCAGTACTTC. This translates into CATSRDRGGPYEQYF.

This clonotype was detected many times. The V call is TRBV7-9, the J call TRBJ2-5, with 10 nucleotides matching TRBD2. Unmatched junction bases numbered 7, after V lost 4 bases and J lost 5 bases. The CDR3 has 15 residues. Per germline, CDR1 SEHNR and CDR2 FQNEAQ (reference sequence). CDR3 protein: CASSYLAGVEETQYF. The CDR3 bases are TGTGCCAGCAGCTATCTAGCGGGAGTAGAGGAGACCCAGTACTTC.

This clonotype came up many times. The chain couples TRBV29-1 to TRBJ2-1; 16 bases are a match to TRBD2. The CDR3 is made up of 17 amino acids. The V segment lost 3 bases and the J segment 0 bases; nucleotides outside the gene matches: 2. The germline V gene has CDR1 SQVTM and CDR2 ANQGSEA. The CDR3, as DNA: TGCAGCGTTGAGGGACTAGCGGGAGGGAGCTCCTACAATGAGCAGTTCTTC. This sequence encodes CSVEGLAGGSSYNEQFF.

A note on this clonotype: A much larger clone differs from this one at a single base, so this may be a read error. This chain joins TRBV11-3 and TRBJ2-2; no definite D call. Trimming pared 5 bases from V and 6 bases from J, leaving 13 bases between. CDR1 is SGHNT, CDR2 YENEEA, per germline. This CDR3 has 14 residues. DNA for the CDR3: TGTGCCAGCAGCCCCTGGAATCGGGCCGGGGAGCTGTTTTTT. This translates into CASSPWNRAGELFF.

Turning to this clonotype: A much larger clone sits a single nucleotide away, making a read error possible. The chain joins TRBV27 to TRBJ1-1; TRBD1 is a possible D gene (6 bases). The CDR3 is made up of 15 amino acids. Germline V gene data show CDR1 as MNHEY and CDR2 as SMNVEV (reference sequence). V shed 4 bases and J shed 1 base, with 13 bases lying between them. Here the CDR3 DNA reads TGTGCCAGCAGTTCGCTAATGGGACAGAACACTGAAGCTTTCTTT. Amino acids: CASSSLMGQNTEAFF.

The chain carries TRBV7-2 and TRBJ2-7; TRBD2 matches 12 bases. Germline-derived CDR1 and CDR2 are SGHTA and FQGNSA. CDR3 length: 17 amino acids. The ends lost 3 bases at V and 4 bases at J; junction bases unmatched: 10. Written as DNA, the CDR3 is TGTGCCAGCAGCTTTCCGACTAGCGGGAGCACGACTTACGAGCAGTACTTC. Its protein product is CASSFPTSGSTTYEQYF.

Regarding this clonotype: This could be a read error, since a much larger clone is one nucleotide away. The chain has TRBV12-5 and TRBJ2-7; D remains ambiguous. V was pared by 5 bases and J by 4 bases, with 24 bases between. There are 17 residues in the CDR3. CDR1 and CDR2 from the germline V gene are LGHNT and FRNRAP. The CDR3 bases are TGTGCTAGTGGTCTCGACAAACTCCCGTTGGTTGATTACGAGCAGTACTTC. It is translated as CASGLDKLPLVDYEQYF.

The J gene is TRBJ2-2, the V gene TRBV7-9; 7 nucleotides align to TRBD2. CDR1 SEHNR and CDR2 FQNEAQ come from the germline V gene (reference sequence). The J segment lost 3 bases and the V segment lost 5 bases, leaving 12 bases of the junction unmatched. The CDR3 totals 17 residues. The CDR3 region has the DNA TGTGCCAGCAGCCCTCCCGCGCTAGCGGTAGACACCGGGGAGCTGTTTTTT. Translation: CASSPPALAVDTGELFF.

V usage is TRBV29-1 and J usage is TRBJ2-7; TRBD1 aligns across 7 bases. Germline V CDR1 and CDR2: SQVTM, ANQGSEA. The CDR3 has 12 amino acids. The ends lost 5 bases at V and 2 bases at J; junction bases unmatched: 3. The CDR3 spells CSVTGDPYEQYF. In DNA, the CDR3 is TGCAGCGTTACAGGGGACCCCTACGAGCAGTACTTC.

The rearrangement uses TRBV7-9 and TRBJ2-7, with D perhaps TRBD1 (5 bases). CDR1 is SEHNR and CDR2 is FQNEAQ in the germline V gene (reference sequence). There are 16 residues in the CDR3. Trimming removed 3 bases at V and 4 bases at J, with 19 bases between. This CDR3 is CASSFSTAPRAYEQYF. CDR3 bases: TGTGCCAGCAGCTTTTCGACAGCCCCTCGGGCGTACGAGCAGTACTTC.

This chain joins TRBV9 and TRBJ2-7, with no clear D. V lost 4 bases and J 0 bases, leaving 8 bases between the germline ends. The CDR3 has 13 residues. Germline V CDR1 and CDR2: SGDLS, YYNGEE. CDR3 in amino acids: CASSPSYSYEQYF. The CDR3 DNA sequence: TGTGCCAGCAGCCCCAGTTACTCCTACGAGCAGTACTTC.

CDR3 in amino acids: CASSRDTRSGQGARNTIYF. DNA of the CDR3: TGTGCCAGCAGCCGAGACACTCGATCGGGGCAGGGGGCTAGAAACACCATATATTTT. The V gene is TRBV28, the J gene TRBJ1-3, with 8 bases lining up with TRBD1. The V segment lost 6 bases and the J segment 5 bases; nucleotides outside the gene matches: 21. CDR3 length equals 19 residues. In germline, CDR1 is MDHEN, CDR2 SYDVKM.

Regarding this clonotype: One junction end does not reproduce the germline sequence, and a read error may be involved. This chain links TRBV10-1 with TRBJ2-1, with D uncertain. CDR1 WNHNN and CDR2 SYGVQD come from the germline V gene (reference sequence). The CDR3 contains 15 residues. The DNA for the CDR3 is TGCGCCAGCAGCTTGCGGACCCCAAGCTACAATGAGCAGCTCTTC. This encodes CASSLRTPSYNEQLF.

This clonotype was observed at least ten times. The rearrangement links TRBV20-1 to TRBJ2-3, with 7 nucleotides matching TRBD2. CDR3 length: 17 amino acids. CDR1 DFQATT and CDR2 SNEGSKA come from the germline V gene (reference sequence). Germline trimming cut 3 bases from V and 0 bases from J; bases unmatched to any gene: 12. The DNA for the CDR3 is TGCAGTGCTAGTGACTTTTGGGGGGGGAGCAGCACAGATACGCAGTATTTT. Its protein product is CSASDFWGGSSTDTQYF.

The rearrangement uses TRBV15 and TRBJ2-1; no definite D call. This CDR3 region has 16 residues. The V and J ends lost 0 bases and 0 bases respectively, with 9 bases between them. Germline loops: CDR1 LNHNV, CDR2 YYDKDF (reference sequence). CDR3 sequence (DNA): TGTGCCACCAGCAGAGATCTGTACAGCTCCTACAATGAGCAGTTCTTC. This encodes CATSRDLYSSYNEQFF.

This clonotype was seen ten or more times. The rearrangement joins TRBV9 to TRBJ1-1; 7 bases map to TRBD1. With 7 bases clipped from V and 4 bases from J, the junction kept 10 bases outside the gene matches. Germline assignment: CDR1 SGDLS and CDR2 YYNGEE. The CDR3 has 14 residues. The CDR3 nucleotides are TGTGCCAGCGGGCAGGGGGAAATTGGCACTGAAGCTTTCTTT. The encoded protein is CASGQGEIGTEAFF.

As to this clonotype: Being one base from a much bigger clone, this may be a read error. This sequence joins TRBV18 and TRBJ1-5; the D is unclear. The CDR3 is 20 residues long. Germline assignment: CDR1 KGHSH and CDR2 LQKENI. Written as DNA, the CDR3 is TGTGTCAGCTCACCACAAGCTCTACAGCCCGCTTTGGGTTTTTTCGTGCCCCAGCATTTT. It translates to CVSSPQALQPALGFFVPQHF.

This clonotype turned up a few times. A read error is possible here, since a much larger clone lies one base away. The chain combines TRBV28 with TRBJ2-2; TRBD2 aligns across 13 bases. The CDR3 consists of 16 residues. Germline assignment: CDR1 MDHEN and CDR2 SYDVKM. CDR3 in DNA: TGTGCCAGCAGTGGACTAGCGGGAGAGGGTCCCGGGGAGCTGGTTTTT. Translated, it gives CASSGLAGEGPGELVF.

In this sample, this clonotype turned up many times. The chain links TRBV27 to TRBJ1-6, with a possible D match to TRBD1 (6 bases). Trimming shortened V by 10 bases and J by 11 bases, and 15 bases separated the two germline ends. Looked up from germline, CDR1 is MNHEY and CDR2 is SMNVEV (reference sequence). The CDR3 length is 12 residues. CDR3 in DNA: TGTGCCACCAAGACAGGAGTAGCACCCCTCCACTTT. Translation gives CATKTGVAPLHF.

The table lists this clonotype with many counts. The V and J genes are TRBV5-1 and TRBJ2-1; 10 nucleotides line up with TRBD2. This CDR3 spans 17 amino acids. Germline V gives CDR1 SGHRS, CDR2 YFSETQ. V lost 7 bases to trimming and J lost 0 bases; unmatched junction nucleotides: 10. The CDR3 sequence: CASRVTSGPSSYNEQFF. In DNA, the CDR3 is TGCGCCAGCCGCGTGACTAGCGGGCCTAGCTCCTACAATGAGCAGTTCTTC.

This clonotype was picked up many times. The CDR3 nucleotides read TGCAGTGCTAGAAGTTTAGGTCGAAGCAGCCTCGGGGACATTCAGTACTTC. Translated, it gives CSARSLGRSSLGDIQYF. The chain links TRBV20-1 to TRBJ2-4; possibly TRBD2 for D (5 bases). CDR3 size: 17 residues. CDR1 DFQATT and CDR2 SNEGSKA come from the germline V gene (reference sequence). Trimming removed 2 bases from V and 8 bases from J, with 25 bases in between.

This chain links TRBV27 with TRBJ1-6; 10 positions agree with TRBD1. Germline-derived CDR1 and CDR2 are MNHEY and SMNVEV (reference sequence). J was trimmed by 6 bases and V by 4 bases; bases with no gene match: 3. This CDR3 has 15 residues. The CDR3 DNA is TGTGCCAGCAGTTCCGGGACAGGGGCTAATTCACCCCTCCACTTT. Its translation is CASSSGTGANSPLHF.

The chain is built from TRBV4-1 and TRBJ2-3, with a weak D call TRBD2 (6 bases). Between the trimmed V and J ends, which lost 1 base and 6 bases, there was a span of 17 bases. This CDR3 region has 16 residues. CDR1 MGHRA and CDR2 YSYEKL come from the germline V gene. The CDR3 is CASSQAGGPGTDTQYF. Written as DNA, the CDR3 is TGCGCCAGCAGCCAAGCCGGGGGACCGGGAACGGATACGCAGTATTTT.

As to this clonotype: A read error may be the cause here, since a much bigger clone is one base away. The chain uses TRBV6-4 and TRBJ2-5; 7 bases are a match to TRBD1. Germline values: CDR1 MRHNA, CDR2 SNTAGT. The CDR3 sequence is 16 residues long. The CDR3 DNA reads as TGTGCCAGCAGTGCTCGACAGGGCACTATCGGGGAGACCCGGTACTTC. Protein sequence: CASSARQGTIGETRYF.

The chain couples TRBV9 to TRBJ2-2; 8 bases align to TRBD2. V gave up 10 bases and J gave up 2 bases; unmatched junction bases: 10. Germline V CDR1 and CDR2: SGDLS, YYNGEE. This CDR3 is 15 amino acids long. In DNA, the CDR3 is TGTGCCGGCCGGGGGGGGGGGAGTAACACCGGGGAGCTGTTTTTT. Amino acid sequence: CAGRGGGSNTGELFF.